Below, one T cell receptor (beta chain) is given with its context. This clone was seen a few times. Its specific antigen is unknown. The sample holds no much larger clone one base away, and base qualities are not on file. Before undergoing thyroid surgery, none of the patients had been given any kind of treatment. Patient clinical samples collected from about 2011 to 2019 were retrospectively analysed using T-cell receptor beta sequencing. The method was PCR. Sequencing took place on an Illumina HiSeq 4000. High-throughput sequencing was used to profile the CDR3 region of the TCR beta-chain in every patient. In the source study's methods: Drawing on CDR3 differences between clinicopathological groups, the researchers built a classifier meant to tell apart patients with distant-metastatic papillary thyroid cancer. To measure repertoire diversity the researchers used the Shannon index, while the Morisita-Horn index served to gauge how similar the tumor and blood repertoires were. TCRdb cleaned the public reads at Q25 with fastp, built clones with MiXCR and kept in-frame beta chains. What appears here as the V and J calls and clone size reflects TCRdb's work, not the paper's. The sample table contains about 46,000 clones; only one count was recorded for roughly a quarter of them. The leading ten clones occupy around 3.2% of the sample.

V and J are trimmed by 10 bases and 2 bases, and the gene matches miss 8 bases of the junction. The germline V gene gives CDR1 as MNHNS and CDR2 as SASEGT. Measured from the cysteine to the phenylalanine, the CDR3 is 13 residues long. The CDR3 DNA has 39 bases and is translated from base 1. The data derive from a study of metastatic and nonmetastatic thyroid tumors (TCRdb year 2020). About the full investigation: For patients with malignant and with benign thyroid disease, the researchers compared repertoires between peripheral blood samples and tumor or nodule tissue samples. Points the paper makes about the study in general: In both blood and tumor samples, TCR beta diversity was reported to be significantly higher in malignant tumors than in benign nodules.

The material sequenced was blood. This clonotype was obtained from a male donor with papillary thyroid cancer or a benign thyroid nodule (not recorded which). Some clones in this sample may be carry-over from other donors' samples. Recombination connected TRBV6-1 to TRBJ2-7; 7 bases in between match TRBD1. The nucleotides read TGTGCCATTAGGGACAGTCGGACCTACGAGCAGTACTTC. Its protein reads: CAIRDSRTYEQYF.